What follows are 31 T cell receptor beta chains derived from one specimen sequenced in a study of cytomegalovirus exposure and HLA in healthy donors. Vbeta (60) and Jbeta (13) primers were used in the PCR. Method: immunoSEQ multiplex PCR; TCRdb's copy keeps in-frame clones and lacks some. The sample records 150,000 to 200,000 clones, 65% to 85% being singletons. Sequencing was carried out using PBMCs. These receptor sequences come from a girl under 18 in good health and CMV-seropositive.

The V call is TRBV7-6, the J call TRBJ2-7; TRBD2 matches at 11 bases. In germline, CDR1 is SGHVS, CDR2 FNYEAQ. CDR3 length: 15 residues. V lost 0 bases, J lost 3 bases, and 1 base stayed unmatched. In DNA form, the CDR3 reads TGTGCCAGCAGCTTAGCTACTAGCGGGAGCTACGAGCAGTACTTC. Its protein product is CASSLATSGSYEQYF.

The chain joins TRBV30 to TRBJ1-1, with unresolved D. The CDR3 extends over 11 amino acids. Looked up from germline, CDR1 is GTSNPN and CDR2 is SVGIG (reference sequence). Trimming cost V 0 bases and J 9 bases, with 8 bases left between them. The CDR3 spells CAWSVFLKAFF. For the CDR3, the DNA is TGTGCCTGGAGTGTATTCCTAAAAGCTTTCTTT.

The CDR3: CASSVTSRVGETQYF. CDR3 DNA sequence: TGTGCCAGCAGCGTTACTAGCAGAGTTGGGGAGACCCAGTACTTC. This chain uses TRBV9 with TRBJ2-5, with D perhaps TRBD2 (6 bases). From germline, CDR1 is SGDLS and CDR2 YYNGEE. The CDR3 loop spans 15 amino acids. Trimming pared 2 bases from V and 5 bases from J, leaving 16 bases between.

The CDR3 coding sequence is TGTGCCAGCAGCTTAAGGGCGGGAAACTCCTACGAGCAGTACTTC. This encodes CASSLRAGNSYEQYF. The chain joins TRBV7-3 to TRBJ2-7, with D possibly matching TRBD2 (6 bases). Germline CDR1 and CDR2: SGHTA and FQGTGA. V was cut by 1 base and J by 0 bases, with 10 bases left in between. This CDR3 spans 15 amino acids.

This sequence joins TRBV5-1 and TRBJ2-3; 11 positions match TRBD1. V lost 0 bases, J lost 4 bases, and 4 bases stayed unmatched. Germline CDR1 SGHRS, CDR2 YFSETQ. This CDR3 region has 16 residues. CDR3 sequence: CASSLGDRGISDTQYF. CDR3 in DNA: TGCGCCAGCAGCTTGGGGGACAGGGGGATCTCAGATACGCAGTATTTT.

This chain uses TRBV10-3 with TRBJ2-7; 13 bases align to TRBD2. The CDR3 extends over 16 amino acids. Germline V gene lookup returns CDR1 ENHRY and CDR2 SYGVKD. The J segment lost 2 bases and the V segment lost 4 bases, leaving 5 bases of the junction unmatched. The CDR3 loop reads CAISVGLAGETYEQYF. CDR3 nucleotides: TGTGCCATCAGTGTAGGACTAGCGGGAGAAACCTACGAGCAGTACTTC.

The chain carries TRBV12-5 and TRBJ1-5; weak D call: TRBD1 (5 bases). CDR1 and CDR2 from the germline V gene are LGHNT and FRNRAP. The V end was cut by 3 bases, the J end by 7 bases, with 19 bases between. The CDR3 totals 16 residues. Here the CDR3 reads CASGFIVGASGQPQHF. The CDR3 coding sequence is TGTGCTAGTGGTTTTATTGTAGGGGCATCAGGACAGCCCCAGCATTTT. Drawing the rest from reference TRBV12-5 and TRBJ1-5, the complete variable domain is DARVTQTPRHKVTEMGQEVTMRCQPILGHNTVFWYRQTMMQGLELLAYFRNRAPLDDSGMPKDRFSAEMPDATLATLKIQPSEPRDSAVYFCASGFIVGASGQPQHFGDGTRLSIL.

V usage is TRBV5-5 and J usage is TRBJ1-1, with 7 bases aligning to TRBD1. Looked up from germline, CDR1 is SGHKS and CDR2 is YYEKEE (reference sequence). The CDR3 length is 15 residues. V shed 2 bases and J 3 bases; nucleotides not matched to a gene: 7. The CDR3 bases are TGTGCCAGCAGCTTATCATACAGGGGCCACACTGAAGCTTTCTTT. It codes for CASSLSYRGHTEAFF.

The chain couples TRBV5-1 to TRBJ2-1; 9 bases are shared with TRBD2. The V gene's germline CDR1 is SGHRS and CDR2 YFSETQ. The CDR3 has 15 residues. With 5 bases clipped from V and 4 bases from J, the junction kept 7 bases outside the gene matches. The CDR3 is CASSIAGVDYNEQFF. The CDR3 DNA reads as TGCGCCAGCAGTATAGCGGGAGTCGATTACAATGAGCAGTTCTTC.

The V and J genes are TRBV5-1 and TRBJ1-2; 10 positions match TRBD1. Germline values: CDR1 SGHRS, CDR2 YFSETQ. The CDR3 length is 15 residues. V shed 2 bases, J shed 7 bases, and the junction held 8 bases outside the gene matches. CDR3 region: CASSLWTGGRVGYTF. The CDR3 DNA is TGCGCCAGCAGCTTATGGACAGGGGGAAGGGTTGGCTACACCTTC.

J is TRBJ1-2 and V is TRBV6-5; D unclear. Trimming took off 0 bases at V and 4 bases at J, with 12 bases between the two ends. The CDR3 loop spans 15 amino acids. CDR1 MNHEY and CDR2 SVGAGI come from the germline V gene. CDR3 coding DNA: TGTGCCAGCAGTTACTCGACTCGGGGAGGCTATGGCTACACCTTC. Its protein product is CASSYSTRGGYGYTF.

CDR3 loop: CASSGDTVYYEQYF. CDR3 nucleotides: TGTGCCAGCAGCGGCGACACCGTCTACTACGAGCAGTACTTC. The V and J genes are TRBV5-6 and TRBJ2-7; D is unclear. The CDR3 has 14 residues. V lost 4 bases and J 3 bases, leaving 14 bases between the germline ends. Germline V gives CDR1 SGHDT, CDR2 YYEEEE.

This sequence joins TRBV18 and TRBJ1-2; TRBD1 aligns across 7 bases. The germline V gene has CDR1 KGHSH and CDR2 LQKENI. This CDR3 has 15 residues. With 0 bases clipped from V and 4 bases from J, the junction kept 5 bases outside the gene matches. CDR3 protein: CASSPPPTGAYGYTF. The CDR3 DNA sequence: TGTGCCAGCTCACCACCCCCCACAGGGGCCTATGGCTACACCTTC.

V is TRBV29-1 and J is TRBJ2-7; TRBD1 might be the D (6 bases). The CDR3 spans 15 residues. The V gene lost 6 bases and the J gene lost 2 bases, with 20 bases spanning the gap. Germline values: CDR1 SQVTM, CDR2 ANQGSEA. CDR3 coding DNA: TGCAGCGTGAGGGGGATTGGCAGTCTCACCTACGAGCAGTACTTC. Protein: CSVRGIGSLTYEQYF.

The chain combines TRBV4-2 with TRBJ1-2, with D maybe TRBD1 (6 bases). The V end was cut by 1 base, the J end by 4 bases, with 13 bases between. The germline V gene encodes CDR1 LGHNA and CDR2 YNFKEQ. The CDR3 is 15 amino acids. CDR3 nucleotide sequence: TGTGCCAGCAGCCAAGTAGGGGGAGTACGCTATGGCTACACCTTC. This encodes CASSQVGGVRYGYTF.

This clone is a singleton in its sample. The rearrangement uses TRBV30 and TRBJ1-1; 8 nucleotides agree with TRBD1. After removal of 4 bases from V and 3 bases from J, the junction contained 7 bases not matched to a gene. The CDR3 is 14 amino acids. The germline V gene has CDR1 GTSNPN and CDR2 SVGIG (reference sequence). CDR3 in amino acids: CAWTDGQGYTEAFF. Written as DNA, the CDR3 is TGTGCCTGGACCGACGGACAGGGCTACACTGAAGCTTTCTTT.

The table lists this clone with a count of one. This chain connects TRBV9 to TRBJ1-2; a possible D gene is TRBD1 (5 bases). V was shortened by 2 bases and J by 2 bases, with 7 bases between the two germline ends. CDR3 size: 13 residues. The germline gives CDR1 SGDLS, CDR2 YYNGEE. CDR3 coding DNA: TGTGCCAGCAGCGTGGGGCCAAACTATGGCTACACCTTC. It translates to CASSVGPNYGYTF.

This clone was seen a handful of times. V gene TRBV6-5 combines with J gene TRBJ2-1; 9 nucleotides line up with TRBD2. The length of the CDR3 is 15 residues. Germline V gene data show CDR1 as MNHEY and CDR2 as SVGAGI. The V segment lost 5 bases and the J segment 6 bases; nucleotides outside the gene matches: 8. This CDR3 is CASSRSLAGINEQFF. The CDR3 nucleotides read TGTGCCAGCAGTCGCTCACTAGCGGGCATCAATGAGCAGTTCTTC.

V usage is TRBV7-2 and J usage is TRBJ1-5, with D possibly TRBD1 on 6 matching bases. The CDR3 totals 14 residues. With 2 bases removed from V and 9 bases from J, the gap between germline ends came to 14 bases. Germline V CDR1 and CDR2: SGHTA, FQGNSA. In DNA, the CDR3 is TGTGCCAGCAGCTTATGGACAGCTGGTGGGCCCCAGCATTTT. Encoded protein: CASSLWTAGGPQHF.

This chain links TRBV2 with TRBJ1-1; no clear D gene. This CDR3 is 13 amino acids long. CDR1 SNHLY and CDR2 FYNNEI come from the germline V gene. V shed 5 bases and J shed 4 bases, with 11 bases lying between them. CDR3 coding DNA: TGTGCCAGCAGTACGACACCCGGCACTGAAGCTTTCTTT. This translates into CASSTTPGTEAFF. The whole variable domain, remainder taken from reference TRBV2 and TRBJ1-1, is EPEVTQTPSHQVTQMGQEVILRCVPISNHLYFYWYRQILGQKVEFLVSFYNNEISEKSEIFDDQFSVERPDGSNFTLKIRSTKLEDSAMYFCASSTTPGTEAFFGQGTRLTVV.

This rearrangement joins TRBV7-9 to TRBJ2-2, with 7 bases aligning to TRBD1. The CDR3 has 15 residues. Germline values: CDR1 SEHNR, CDR2 FQNEAQ (reference sequence). V gave up 5 bases and J gave up 3 bases; unmatched junction bases: 6. The CDR3 DNA reads TGTGCCAGCAGCACGGACAGGAGGCACACCGGGGAGCTGTTTTTT. Amino acid sequence: CASSTDRRHTGELFF.

The chain uses TRBV18 and TRBJ1-2; maybe TRBD1 (6 bases). The V end lost 0 bases, the J end lost 4 bases, and 12 bases lay between the germline ends. This CDR3 has 15 amino acids. Germline V gene lookup returns CDR1 KGHSH and CDR2 LQKENI. The CDR3 sequence is CASSPPPGAPYGYTF. The CDR3 DNA follows: TGTGCCAGCTCACCACCCCCAGGGGCCCCCTATGGCTACACCTTC.

The chain links TRBV2 to TRBJ2-7, with 14 bases matching TRBD2. The V segment lost 4 bases and the J segment 2 bases; nucleotides outside the gene matches: 16. Germline V gene data show CDR1 as SNHLY and CDR2 as FYNNEI. The CDR3 sequence is 20 residues long. CDR3 loop: CASSVGVSGLAGDVAYEQYF. CDR3 in DNA: TGTGCCAGCAGTGTTGGGGTGTCGGGACTAGCGGGAGATGTAGCCTACGAGCAGTACTTC.

V gene TRBV4-1 combines with J gene TRBJ2-5; weak D call: TRBD1 (6 bases). The germline V gene encodes CDR1 MGHRA and CDR2 YSYEKL. Trimming took 1 base from V and 4 from J, leaving 13 bases between them. This CDR3 region has 15 residues. In DNA form, the CDR3 reads TGCGCCAGCAGCCAAGCGCAGGGGCGTTCAGAGACCCAGTACTTC. This sequence encodes CASSQAQGRSETQYF.

The table lists this clone with a count of one. The chain joins TRBV18 to TRBJ2-7; 7 bases fit TRBD1. Germline V CDR1 and CDR2: KGHSH, LQKENI. The J segment lost 0 bases and the V segment lost 1 base, leaving 3 bases of the junction unmatched. This CDR3 spans 15 amino acids. CDR3 in amino acids: CASSPLRDSSYEQYF. CDR3 nucleotide sequence: TGTGCCAGCTCACCACTCCGGGACAGCTCCTACGAGCAGTACTTC.

The chain joins TRBV2 to TRBJ1-2; possibly TRBD1 for D (6 bases). This CDR3 has 13 amino acids. Germline CDR1 and CDR2: SNHLY and FYNNEI. Between the trimmed V and J ends, which lost 4 bases and 6 bases, there was a span of 12 bases. The CDR3 is CASSVGGGDGYTF. Here the CDR3 DNA reads TGTGCCAGCAGTGTAGGGGGAGGGGATGGCTACACCTTC.

This chain links TRBV11-2 with TRBJ2-3, with TRBD2 matching 8 bases. V trimming: 3 bases; J trimming: 4 bases; junction bases outside the gene matches: 3. Germline V gene data show CDR1 as SGHAT and CDR2 as FQNNGV. The CDR3 is 14 amino acids. Here the CDR3 reads CASSLGLVSDTQYF. In DNA form, the CDR3 reads TGTGCCAGCAGCTTGGGACTAGTGTCAGATACGCAGTATTTT.

The rearrangement uses TRBV5-8 and TRBJ2-1, with 8 bases matching TRBD1. The CDR3 extends over 15 amino acids. Losses at the gene ends were 1 base for V and 6 bases for J; bases not matched to a gene: 6. Germline V gene data show CDR1 as SGHTS and CDR2 as YDEGEE. The CDR3 protein is CASSLWIDRGNEQFF. DNA of the CDR3: TGTGCCAGCAGCTTGTGGATCGACAGGGGCAATGAGCAGTTCTTC.

V usage is TRBV2 and J usage is TRBJ2-2; 8 bases agree with TRBD1. V shed 4 bases, J shed 0 bases, and the junction held 13 bases outside the gene matches. Germline V CDR1 and CDR2: SNHLY, FYNNEI. This CDR3 spans 19 amino acids. The CDR3 region is CASSVSRDRRSSNTGELFF. For the CDR3, the DNA is TGTGCCAGCAGTGTTAGTCGGGACAGGAGGTCGTCGAACACCGGGGAGCTGTTTTTT.

This clone turned up a few times. The chain is built from TRBV2 and TRBJ1-3; 8 nucleotides match TRBD1. Germline V lookup: CDR1 SNHLY, CDR2 FYNNEI. V was pared by 6 bases and J by 3 bases, with 4 bases of the junction left unmatched. This CDR3 spans 14 amino acids. The CDR3 DNA is TGTGCCAGCAGACCCGACAGGGGTGGAAACACCATATATTTT. This codes for CASRPDRGGNTIYF.

This clone was recorded once. Other DNA sequences of this sample code for an identical CDR3. The rearrangement joins TRBV27 to TRBJ1-2; D unresolved. Germline V gives CDR1 MNHEY, CDR2 SMNVEV (reference sequence). The CDR3 consists of 13 residues. The V and J ends lost 2 bases and 2 bases respectively, with 6 bases between them. Here the CDR3 reads CASSLTPNYGYTF. The CDR3 DNA sequence: TGTGCCAGCAGTTTAACACCCAACTATGGCTACACCTTC.